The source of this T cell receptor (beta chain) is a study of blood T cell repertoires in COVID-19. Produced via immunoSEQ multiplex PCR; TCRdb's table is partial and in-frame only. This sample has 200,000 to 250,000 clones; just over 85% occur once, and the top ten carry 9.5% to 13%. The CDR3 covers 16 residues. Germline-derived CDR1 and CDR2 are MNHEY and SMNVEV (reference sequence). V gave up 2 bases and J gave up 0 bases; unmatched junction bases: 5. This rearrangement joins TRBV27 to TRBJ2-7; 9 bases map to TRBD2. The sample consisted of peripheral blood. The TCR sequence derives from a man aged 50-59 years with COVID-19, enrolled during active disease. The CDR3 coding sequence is TGTGCCAGCAGTTTACCGGCTAGCGGGATCTCCTACGAGCAGTACTTC. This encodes CASSLPASGISYEQYF.